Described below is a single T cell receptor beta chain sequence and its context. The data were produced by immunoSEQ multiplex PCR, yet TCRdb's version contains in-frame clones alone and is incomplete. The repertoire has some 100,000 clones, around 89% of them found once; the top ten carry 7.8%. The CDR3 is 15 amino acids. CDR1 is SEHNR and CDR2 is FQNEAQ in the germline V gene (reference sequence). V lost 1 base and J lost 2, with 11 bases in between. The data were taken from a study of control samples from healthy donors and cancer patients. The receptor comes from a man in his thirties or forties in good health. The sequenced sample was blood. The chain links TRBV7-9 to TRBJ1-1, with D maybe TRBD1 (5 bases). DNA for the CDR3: TGTGCCAGCAGCTTAGTCTCAGGGACCAACACTGAAGCTTTCTTT. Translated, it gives CASSLVSGTNTEAFF.